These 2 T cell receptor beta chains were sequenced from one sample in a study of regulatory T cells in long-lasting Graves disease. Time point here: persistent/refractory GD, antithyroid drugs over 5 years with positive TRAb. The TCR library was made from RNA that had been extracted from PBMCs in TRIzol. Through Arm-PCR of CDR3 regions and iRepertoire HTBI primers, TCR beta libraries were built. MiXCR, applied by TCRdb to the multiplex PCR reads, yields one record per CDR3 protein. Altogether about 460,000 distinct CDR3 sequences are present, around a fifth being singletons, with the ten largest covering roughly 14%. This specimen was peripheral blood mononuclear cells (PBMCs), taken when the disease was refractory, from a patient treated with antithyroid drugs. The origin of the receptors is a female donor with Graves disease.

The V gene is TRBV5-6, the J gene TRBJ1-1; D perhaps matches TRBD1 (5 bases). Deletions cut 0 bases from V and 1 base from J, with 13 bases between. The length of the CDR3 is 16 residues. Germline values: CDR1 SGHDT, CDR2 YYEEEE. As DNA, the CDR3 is TGTGCCAGCAGCTTGGCTGGGGCTGGGGGGAACACTGAAGCTTTCTTT. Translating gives CASSLAGAGGNTEAFF.

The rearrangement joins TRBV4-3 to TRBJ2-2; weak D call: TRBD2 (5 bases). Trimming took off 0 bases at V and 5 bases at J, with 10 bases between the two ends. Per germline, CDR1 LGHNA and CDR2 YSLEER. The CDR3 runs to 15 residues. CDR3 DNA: TGCGCCAGCAGCCAAGAACGGGGTGGTACCGGGGAGCTGTTTTTT. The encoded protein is CASSQERGGTGELFF.